This T cell receptor (beta chain) was sequenced in a study of blood T cell repertoires in COVID-19. Study-level information: Sample material is recorded as cDNA or gDNA derived from T cells, B-cell-depleted T cells, or PBMCs.

The CDR3 consists of 12 residues. Looked up from germline, CDR1 is MNHEY and CDR2 is SMNVEV (reference sequence). With 6 bases removed from V and 3 bases from J, the gap between germline ends came to 9 bases. Participant reports of clinical history set cohort assignment. Per the original data handling: Estimation of nucleated cell counts was performed using reference gene primer amplification. Clones were sequenced by immunoSEQ multiplex PCR, and TCRdb holds only the in-frame ones, with some missing. V and J calls and clone size follow that table, whereas D and trimming were derived from the DNA. The sample lists 310,000 or so clones; roughly 90% were seen once.

The TCR was taken from a woman between 40 and 50 years old who had recovered from COVID-19. V usage is TRBV27 and J usage is TRBJ2-7; possible D gene TRBD2, 5 bases. Material for sequencing was PBMCs or T cells enriched from blood (not recorded which). CDR3 protein: CASSQRGYEQYF. The CDR3 DNA reads TGTGCCAGCAGCCAACGGGGCTACGAGCAGTACTTC.